The entry below gives a single T cell receptor beta chain sequence along with its context. The antigen remains undetermined. Repertoires were generated with immunoSEQ multiplex PCR, while TCRdb's copy carries only in-frame clones and drops some. The table has approximately 74,000 clones, roughly four fifths seen once; the top ten hold 5%. This CDR3 spans 14 amino acids. CDR1 MNHEY and CDR2 SVGAGI come from the germline V gene. Losses at the gene ends were 8 bases for V and 7 bases for J; bases not matched to a gene: 10. The sample belongs to a study of OX40 agonist ivuxolimab in advanced cancers. Turning to the study itself: Ivuxolimab, an antibody acting as an agonist of OX40 (CD134), was used to treat patients. Partial responses were achieved by three patients, of whom one had hepatocellular carcinoma and two had cutaneous melanoma. Regarding the study as a whole: The CD4+ and CD8+ T cells in the blood had expanded clonally by week 6 at 0.1 to 3.0 mg/kg. CD8+ T cells showed, on average, more clonal expansion than CD4+ cells.

The receptor was derived from an adult with an advanced solid tumor such as melanoma, head and neck, liver or kidney cancer. The gene calls are TRBV6-5 and TRBJ2-3; 9 bases align to TRBD2. Sequenced here: CD4+ or CD8+ T cells sorted from blood, sampled in a trial of the OX40 agonist ivuxolimab. This CDR3 reads CASAQAGGPNTQYF. DNA of the CDR3: TGTGCCAGCGCCCAGGCGGGAGGGCCGAATACGCAGTATTTT.